One sample yielded the 17 T cell receptor beta chains listed below, sequenced in a study of T-cell memory formation after mild COVID-19. TCRdb used MiXCR to reprocess the 5' RACE reads, holding one entry per CDR3 protein. This sample has around 340,000 distinct CDR3 sequences, with 10% to 15% found just once. Sequencing was performed on PBMCs or a T cell subset sorted from them (not recorded which). The receptor source for this set is a man between 18 and 35 years old who had mild COVID-19 (a few samples of this study predate the infection). Cell type and time point are not known.

The rearrangement joins TRBV7-8 to TRBJ2-5; D is perhaps TRBD1 (5 bases). Germline V CDR1 and CDR2: SGHVS, FQNEAQ. Trimming took 2 bases from V and 3 from J, leaving 16 bases between them. The CDR3 covers 16 residues. DNA of the CDR3: TGTGCCAGCAGCTTACGGTCAGGGCTGGTTGAAGAGACCCAGTACTTC. It encodes CASSLRSGLVEETQYF.

The chain recombines TRBV7-9 with TRBJ2-5; tentatively, D is TRBD2 (6 bases). Trimming took 4 bases from V and 5 from J, leaving 17 bases between them. Germline V lookup: CDR1 SEHNR, CDR2 FQNEAQ (reference sequence). The CDR3 length is 15 residues. The CDR3 here is CASSSTGLTSETQYF. For the CDR3, the DNA is TGTGCCAGCAGCTCGACGGGACTCACAAGCGAGACCCAGTACTTC.

This clonotype has only a few counts. The chain has TRBV6-1 and TRBJ2-7; no clear D gene. V was clipped by 3 bases and J by 4 bases, with 7 bases between them. This CDR3 region has 12 residues. Germline CDR1 and CDR2: MNHNS and SASEGT. Here the CDR3 reads CASSDWRYEQYV. DNA of the CDR3: TGTGCCAGCAGTGACTGGAGATACGAGCAGTACGTC.

This clonotype occurred many times. The chain recombines TRBV12-3 or TRBV12-4 with TRBJ2-5; 7 nucleotides align to TRBD2. V was clipped by 6 bases and J by 5 bases; unmatched bases: 21. This CDR3 has 18 amino acids. The chain's CDR3 is CASRPHLGAGRGDETQYF. The CDR3 DNA is TGTGCCAGCAGACCTCACCTTGGGGCTGGACGGGGGGATGAGACCCAGTACTTC.

The V and J genes are TRBV20-1 and TRBJ1-5; D is perhaps TRBD1 (6 bases). V gave up 2 bases and J gave up 8 bases, with 19 bases separating them. This CDR3 is built from 15 residues. Germline values: CDR1 DFQATT, CDR2 SNEGSKA (reference sequence). The CDR3 loop reads CSARTLGQSGKPQHF. The CDR3 bases are TGCAGTGCTAGAACCCTAGGACAGTCTGGGAAGCCCCAGCATTTT.

This chain joins TRBV5-1 and TRBJ2-1, with a weak D call TRBD2 (5 bases). Germline V gene lookup returns CDR1 SGHRS and CDR2 YFSETQ. Trimming shortened V by 0 bases and J by 6 bases, and 10 bases separated the two germline ends. The CDR3 is 14 residues long. The CDR3 bases are TGCGCCAGCAGCTTGGGGGCAACTAGCAATGAGCAGTTCTTC. Its translation is CASSLGATSNEQFF.

Only a few counts were recorded for this clonotype. This rearrangement joins TRBV6-1 to TRBJ1-1; the D is unclear. Trimming shortened V by 0 bases and J by 3 bases, and 14 bases separated the two germline ends. This CDR3 region has 16 residues. Germline V lookup: CDR1 MNHNS, CDR2 SASEGT. The CDR3: CASSEARRDGDTEAFF. CDR3 nucleotide sequence: TGTGCCAGCAGTGAAGCGCGACGAGACGGGGACACTGAAGCTTTCTTT.

V usage is TRBV7-9 and J usage is TRBJ1-6, with a tentative D call TRBD1 (5 bases). The CDR3 loop spans 16 amino acids. V lost 2 bases to trimming and J lost 7 bases, with 15 bases between them. Per the germline V gene, CDR1 is SEHNR and CDR2 is FQNEAQ (reference sequence). CDR3 bases: TGTGCCAGCAGCTTACCCCAGGGCAGCGCCAATTCACCCCTCCACTTT. This translates into CASSLPQGSANSPLHF.

V is TRBV12-3 or TRBV12-4 and J is TRBJ1-4, with a weak D call TRBD1 (6 bases). Trimming left V 1 base short and J 7 bases short, with 13 bases between. The CDR3 covers 15 residues. The CDR3 is CASSLEGGIGEKLFF. In DNA form, the CDR3 reads TGTGCCAGCAGTTTAGAAGGGGGGATAGGTGAAAAACTGTTTTTT.

This clonotype was picked up a small number of times. The chain combines TRBV6-4 with TRBJ2-2; D might be TRBD1 (6 bases). Germline lookup yields CDR1 MRHNA and CDR2 SNTAGT. Trimming took off 3 bases at V and 8 bases at J, with 13 bases between the two ends. The CDR3 loop spans 14 amino acids. The CDR3 DNA is TGTGCCAGCAGTGAGGGGGCCTCTCGGGGGGAGCTGTTTTTT. It translates to CASSEGASRGELFF.

The chain links TRBV6-5 to TRBJ1-2; no reliable D call. V was shortened by 0 bases and J by 5 bases, with 10 bases between the two germline ends. Germline loops: CDR1 MNHEY, CDR2 SVGAGI. This CDR3 is built from 14 residues. In DNA, the CDR3 is TGTGCCAGCAGTTACTCGATCCTTAGTTATGGCTACACCTTC. It yields the protein CASSYSILSYGYTF.

The J gene is TRBJ2-6, the V gene TRBV11-2; 12 nucleotides line up with TRBD2. Per germline, CDR1 SGHAT and CDR2 FQNNGV. After removal of 6 bases from V and 4 bases from J, the junction contained 10 bases not matched to a gene. The CDR3 sequence is 18 residues long. The CDR3 sequence is CASRKLAGGSTGANVLTF. CDR3 coding DNA: TGTGCCAGCAGAAAACTAGCGGGGGGTTCAACCGGGGCCAACGTCCTGACTTTC.

The chain has TRBV7-2 and TRBJ2-2, with 8 bases aligning to TRBD2. Per the germline V gene, CDR1 is SGHTA and CDR2 is FQGNSA. CDR3 length: 16 residues. After removal of 4 bases from V and 6 bases from J, the junction contained 10 bases not matched to a gene. The CDR3 DNA reads TGTGCCAGCAGCTCCCCGGGACTAGTCGTAGCCGGGGAGCTGTTTTTT. This translates into CASSSPGLVVAGELFF.

This chain uses TRBV20-1 with TRBJ1-5; 7 nucleotides line up with TRBD1. The CDR3 consists of 15 residues. Looked up from germline, CDR1 is DFQATT and CDR2 is SNEGSKA (reference sequence). Trimming removed 0 bases from V and 3 bases from J; junction bases left unmatched: 5. The CDR3 protein is CSARDTGQPNQPQHF. The CDR3 coding sequence is TGCAGTGCTAGAGATACGGGACAGCCCAATCAGCCCCAGCATTTT.

The CDR3: CASPRFLTGANVLTF. The CDR3 DNA sequence: TGTGCCAGCCCCAGGTTTCTGACTGGGGCCAACGTCCTGACTTTC. The genes are TRBV7-9 and TRBJ2-6; D is uncertain. The germline V gene has CDR1 SEHNR and CDR2 FQNEAQ (reference sequence). The V and J ends lost 8 bases and 2 bases respectively, with 13 bases between them. The CDR3 sequence is 15 residues long.

This clonotype was seen a few times. The chain has TRBV24-1 and TRBJ2-5; D is unresolved. The germline V and J ends were trimmed by 3 bases and 5 bases, with 6 bases remaining between them. Germline values: CDR1 KGHDR, CDR2 SFDVKD. The CDR3 extends over 12 amino acids. The CDR3 DNA reads as TGTGCCACCAGTGATATCGCGGAGACCCAGTACTTC. Translation gives CATSDIAETQYF.

The V and J genes are TRBV11-2 and TRBJ2-7, with TRBD1 matching over 10 bases. Losses at the gene ends were 4 bases for V and 2 bases for J; bases not matched to a gene: 8. The CDR3 is made up of 16 amino acids. Germline values: CDR1 SGHAT, CDR2 FQNNGV. Here the CDR3 reads CASSSLRDRGPYEQYF. The CDR3 nucleotides are TGTGCCAGCAGCTCACTCCGGGACAGGGGCCCCTACGAGCAGTACTTC.